This T cell receptor (beta chain) was sequenced for a study of blood T cell repertoires in COVID-19. Study as a whole: Whether acute or convalescent, the COVID-19 samples came from the United States, Italy and Spain. PBMCs, B-cell-depleted T cells, or T cells provided the cDNA or gDNA that made up the material.

The CDR3 sequence is 15 residues long. J was trimmed by 0 bases and V by 6 bases; bases with no gene match: 4. Per germline, CDR1 SNHLY and CDR2 FYNNEI. In the study's own analysis: Amplification with reference gene primers provided the estimates of nucleated cell counts. Profiled with immunoSEQ multiplex PCR; TCRdb holds only in-frame clones, not every one. The DNA was the basis for D and trimming; V, J and clone size are from that table. The table lists some 140,000 clones, about 80% of them singletons. The V call is TRBV2, the J call TRBJ2-2, with 7 bases fitting TRBD1. The source material was peripheral blood. The sequence derives from a human donor in a cohort sampled during active COVID-19. CDR3 DNA sequence: TGTGCCAGCAGGGCCGGGACAGCGAACACCGGGGAGCTGTTTTTT. Its translation: CASRAGTANTGELFF.